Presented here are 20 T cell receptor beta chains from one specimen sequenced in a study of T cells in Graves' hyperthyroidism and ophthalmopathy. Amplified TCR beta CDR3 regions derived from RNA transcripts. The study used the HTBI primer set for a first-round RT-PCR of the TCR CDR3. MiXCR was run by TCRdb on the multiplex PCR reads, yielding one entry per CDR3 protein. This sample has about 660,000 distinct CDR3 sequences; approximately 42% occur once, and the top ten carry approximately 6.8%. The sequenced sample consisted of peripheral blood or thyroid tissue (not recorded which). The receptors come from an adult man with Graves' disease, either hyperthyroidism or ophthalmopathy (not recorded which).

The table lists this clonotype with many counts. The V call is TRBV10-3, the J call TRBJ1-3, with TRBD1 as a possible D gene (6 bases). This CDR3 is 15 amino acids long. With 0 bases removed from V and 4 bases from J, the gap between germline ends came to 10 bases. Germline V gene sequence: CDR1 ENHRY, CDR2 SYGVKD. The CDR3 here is CAISESRTEGNTIYF. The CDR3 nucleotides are TGTGCCATCAGTGAGTCAAGGACAGAGGGAAACACCATATATTTT.

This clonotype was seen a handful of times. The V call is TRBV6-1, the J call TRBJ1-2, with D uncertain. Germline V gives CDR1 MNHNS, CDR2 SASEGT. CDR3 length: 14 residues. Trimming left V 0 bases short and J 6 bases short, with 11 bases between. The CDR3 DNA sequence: TGTGCCAGCAGTGAAGCTTGGGCAATAGATGGCTACACCTTC. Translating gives CASSEAWAIDGYTF.

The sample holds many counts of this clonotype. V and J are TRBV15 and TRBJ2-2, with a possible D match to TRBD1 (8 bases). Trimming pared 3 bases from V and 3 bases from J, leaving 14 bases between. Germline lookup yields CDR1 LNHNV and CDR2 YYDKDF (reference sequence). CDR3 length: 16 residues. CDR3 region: CATSSGQGGDTGELFF. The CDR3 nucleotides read TGTGCCACCAGCAGCGGACAGGGAGGGGACACCGGGGAGCTGTTTTTT.

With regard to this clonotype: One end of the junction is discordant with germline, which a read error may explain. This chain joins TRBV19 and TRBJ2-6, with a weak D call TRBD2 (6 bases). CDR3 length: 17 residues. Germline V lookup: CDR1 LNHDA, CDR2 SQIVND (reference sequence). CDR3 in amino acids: CASSMGGLLSEANVLTF. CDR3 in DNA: TGTGCCAGTAGTATGGGGGGACTGCTCTCTGAGGCCAACGTCCTGACTTTC.

CDR3 nucleotides: TGCAGTGCTAGTCCCCAGCGGGGGCCTGTCTCCTACGAGCAGTACTTC. It is translated as CSASPQRGPVSYEQYF. The chain links TRBV20-1 to TRBJ2-7; 8 bases are a match to TRBD2. This CDR3 spans 16 amino acids. Germline CDR1 DFQATT, CDR2 SNEGSKA (reference sequence). V lost 3 bases and J lost 0; bases outside the gene matches: 10.

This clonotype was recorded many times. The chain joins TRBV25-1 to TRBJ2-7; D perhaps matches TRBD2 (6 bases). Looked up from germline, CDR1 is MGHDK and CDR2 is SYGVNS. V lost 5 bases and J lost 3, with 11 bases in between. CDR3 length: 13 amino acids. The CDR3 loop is CASSSGEVYEQYF. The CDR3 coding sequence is TGTGCCAGCAGTTCGGGGGAGGTCTACGAGCAGTACTTC.

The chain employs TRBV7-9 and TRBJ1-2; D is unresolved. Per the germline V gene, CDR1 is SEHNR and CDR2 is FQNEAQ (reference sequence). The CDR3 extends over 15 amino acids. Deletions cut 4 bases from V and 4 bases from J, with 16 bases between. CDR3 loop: CASSSEPELSYGYTF. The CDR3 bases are TGTGCCAGCAGCTCGGAACCAGAGTTGAGCTATGGCTACACCTTC.

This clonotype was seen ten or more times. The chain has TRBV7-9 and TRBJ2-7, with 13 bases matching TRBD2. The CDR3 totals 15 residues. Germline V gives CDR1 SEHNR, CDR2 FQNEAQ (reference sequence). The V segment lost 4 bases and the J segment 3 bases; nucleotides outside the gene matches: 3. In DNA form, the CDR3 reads TGTGCCAGCAGCTCAAGACTAGCGGGGGGCTACGAGCAGTACTTC. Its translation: CASSSRLAGGYEQYF.

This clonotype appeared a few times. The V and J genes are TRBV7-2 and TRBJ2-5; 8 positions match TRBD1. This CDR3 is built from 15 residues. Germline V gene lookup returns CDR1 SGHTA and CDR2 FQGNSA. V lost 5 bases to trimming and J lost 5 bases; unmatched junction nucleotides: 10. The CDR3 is CASSKTGGRGETQYF. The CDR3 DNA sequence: TGTGCCAGCAGCAAAACAGGGGGAAGAGGGGAGACCCAGTACTTC.

The CDR3: CATSTRQAYGYTF. DNA of the CDR3: TGTGCCACCAGCACGCGACAGGCCTATGGCTACACCTTC. The V and J genes are TRBV15 and TRBJ1-2, with D tentatively TRBD1 (6 bases). Germline CDR1 LNHNV, CDR2 YYDKDF (reference sequence). CDR3 size: 13 residues. Trimming cost V 4 bases and J 4 bases, with 10 bases left between them.

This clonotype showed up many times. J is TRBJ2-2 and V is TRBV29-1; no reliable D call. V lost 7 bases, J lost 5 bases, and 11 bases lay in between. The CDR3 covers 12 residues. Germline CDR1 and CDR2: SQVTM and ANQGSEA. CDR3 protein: CSADGLTGELFF. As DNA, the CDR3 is TGCAGCGCGGACGGCCTAACCGGGGAGCTGTTTTTT.

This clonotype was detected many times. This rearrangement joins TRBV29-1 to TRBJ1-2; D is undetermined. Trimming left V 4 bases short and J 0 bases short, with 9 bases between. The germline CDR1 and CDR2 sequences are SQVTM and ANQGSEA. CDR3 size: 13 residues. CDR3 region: CSVVGRPNYGYTF. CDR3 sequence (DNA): TGCAGCGTTGTGGGCAGGCCTAACTATGGCTACACCTTC. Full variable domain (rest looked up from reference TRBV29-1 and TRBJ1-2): SAVISQKPSRDICQRGTSLTIQCQVDSQVTMMFWYRQQPGQSLTLIATANQGSEATYESGFVIDKFPISRPNLTFSTLTVSNMSPEDSSIYLCSVVGRPNYGYTFGSGTRLTVV.

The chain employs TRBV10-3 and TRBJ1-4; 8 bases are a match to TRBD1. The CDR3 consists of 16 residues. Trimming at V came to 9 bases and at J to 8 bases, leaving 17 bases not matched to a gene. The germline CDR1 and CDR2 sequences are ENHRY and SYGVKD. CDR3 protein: CAIQGGTTGEGEKLFF. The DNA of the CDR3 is TGTGCCATTCAAGGTGGGACGACAGGGGAGGGCGAAAAACTGTTTTTT.

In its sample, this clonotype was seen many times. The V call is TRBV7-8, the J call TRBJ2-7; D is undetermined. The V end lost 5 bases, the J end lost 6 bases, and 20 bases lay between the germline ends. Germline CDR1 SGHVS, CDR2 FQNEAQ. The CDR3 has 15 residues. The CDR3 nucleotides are TGTGCCAGCAGCCACCCGACGACGGAGCCTCGCGAGCAGTACTTC. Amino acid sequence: CASSHPTTEPREQYF.

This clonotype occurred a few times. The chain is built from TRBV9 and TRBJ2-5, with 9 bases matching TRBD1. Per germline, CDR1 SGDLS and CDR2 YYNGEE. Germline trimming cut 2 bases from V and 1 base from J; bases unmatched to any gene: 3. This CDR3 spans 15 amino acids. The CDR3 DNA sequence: TGTGCCAGCAGCGTGACAGGGGGACCCCAAGAGACCCAGTACTTC. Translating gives CASSVTGGPQETQYF.

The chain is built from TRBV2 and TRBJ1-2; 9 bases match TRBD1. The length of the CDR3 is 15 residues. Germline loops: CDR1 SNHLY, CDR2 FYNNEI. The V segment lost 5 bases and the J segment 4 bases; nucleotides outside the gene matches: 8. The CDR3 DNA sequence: TGTGCCAGCAGTCGGGACAGGGAGGAGAGCTATGGCTACACCTTC. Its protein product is CASSRDREESYGYTF. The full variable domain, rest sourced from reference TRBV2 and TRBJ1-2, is EPEVTQTPSHQVTQMGQEVILRCVPISNHLYFYWYRQILGQKVEFLVSFYNNEISEKSEIFDDQFSVERPDGSNFTLKIRSTKLEDSAMYFCASSRDREESYGYTFGSGTRLTVV.

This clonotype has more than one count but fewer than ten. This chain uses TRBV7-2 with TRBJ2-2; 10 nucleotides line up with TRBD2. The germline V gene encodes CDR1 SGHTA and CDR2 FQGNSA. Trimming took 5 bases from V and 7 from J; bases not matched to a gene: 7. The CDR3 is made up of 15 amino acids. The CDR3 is CASSQRGGRVGELFF. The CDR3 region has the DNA TGTGCCAGCAGCCAGCGGGGGGGCCGGGTCGGGGAGCTGTTTTTT.

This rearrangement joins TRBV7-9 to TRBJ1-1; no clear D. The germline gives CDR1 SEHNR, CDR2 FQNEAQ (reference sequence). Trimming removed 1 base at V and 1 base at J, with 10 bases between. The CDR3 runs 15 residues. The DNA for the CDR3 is TGTGCCAGCAGCTTAGTGTCAGGTTGGAACACTGAAGCTTTCTTT. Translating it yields CASSLVSGWNTEAFF.

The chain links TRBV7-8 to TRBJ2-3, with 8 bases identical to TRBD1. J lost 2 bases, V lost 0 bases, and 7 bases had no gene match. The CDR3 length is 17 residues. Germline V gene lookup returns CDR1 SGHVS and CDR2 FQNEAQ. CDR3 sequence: CASSLASGTGLTDTQYF. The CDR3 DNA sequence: TGTGCCAGCAGCTTAGCGTCCGGGACAGGCCTCACAGATACGCAGTATTTT.

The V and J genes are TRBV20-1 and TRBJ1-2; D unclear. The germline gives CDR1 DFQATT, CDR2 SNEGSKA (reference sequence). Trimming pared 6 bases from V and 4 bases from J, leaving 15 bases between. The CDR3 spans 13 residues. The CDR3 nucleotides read TGCAGTGCCAGCAGTTTAGAATTCTATGGCTACACCTTC. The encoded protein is CSASSLEFYGYTF.